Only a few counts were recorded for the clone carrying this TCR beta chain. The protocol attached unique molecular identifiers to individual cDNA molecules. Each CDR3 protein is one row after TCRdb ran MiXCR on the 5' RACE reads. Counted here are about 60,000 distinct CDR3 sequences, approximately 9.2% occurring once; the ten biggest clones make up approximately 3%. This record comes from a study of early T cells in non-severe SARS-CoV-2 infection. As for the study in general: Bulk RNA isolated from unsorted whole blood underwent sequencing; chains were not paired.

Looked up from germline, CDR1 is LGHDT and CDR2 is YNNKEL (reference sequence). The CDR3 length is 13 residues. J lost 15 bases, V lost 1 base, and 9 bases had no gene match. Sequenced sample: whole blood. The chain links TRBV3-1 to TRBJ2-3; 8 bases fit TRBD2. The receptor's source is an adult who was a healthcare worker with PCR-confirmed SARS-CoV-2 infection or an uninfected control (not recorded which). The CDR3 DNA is TGTGCCAGCAGCCAAGGAGGGGGGACTAGTAGCTATTTT. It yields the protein CASSQGGGTSSYF.